These 8 T cell receptor beta chains came from one sample sequenced in a study of blood T cell repertoires in COVID-19. Some clones are missing from TCRdb's copy, which holds only in-frame ones; the method was immunoSEQ multiplex PCR. The sample has 35,000 to 40,000 clones; 70% to 90% are singletons. Sequencing was performed on peripheral blood. The receptors were sampled from a man aged 55 to 70 with COVID-19, enrolled during active disease.

The V call is TRBV11-2, the J call TRBJ1-1, with D tentatively TRBD1 (6 bases). V lost 5 bases and J 4 bases, leaving 17 bases between the germline ends. The CDR3 length is 15 residues. Germline CDR1 SGHAT, CDR2 FQNNGV. The CDR3 DNA reads as TGTGCCAGCAGCACCATGACAGGATACGGCACTGAAGCTTTCTTT. Translation: CASSTMTGYGTEAFF.

This sequence joins TRBV4-1 and TRBJ2-7; 10 positions match TRBD1. The length of the CDR3 is 16 residues. Germline CDR1 MGHRA, CDR2 YSYEKL. Unmatched junction bases numbered 12, after V lost 3 bases and J lost 7 bases. In nucleotides, the CDR3 is TGCGCCAGCAGCCATATACCGGGACAGGGGCTCTTGGAGCAGTACTTC. This sequence encodes CASSHIPGQGLLEQYF.

This rearrangement joins TRBV28 to TRBJ1-3; D is unresolved. The V end lost 5 bases, the J end lost 0 bases, and 8 bases lay between the germline ends. Germline CDR1 MDHEN, CDR2 SYDVKM. This CDR3 region has 14 residues. The CDR3 loop reads CASSPLSSGNTIYF. In nucleotides, the CDR3 is TGTGCCAGCAGTCCGCTCAGCTCTGGAAACACCATATATTTT. Supplemented by reference TRBV28 and TRBJ1-3, the full variable domain reads DVKVTQSSRYLVKRTGEKVFLECVQDMDHENMFWYRQDPGLGLRLIYFSYDVKMKEKGDIPEGYSVSREKKERFSLILESASTNQTSMYLCASSPLSSGNTIYFGEGSWLTVV.

V and J are TRBV5-8 and TRBJ1-1; D gene ambiguous. The germline V gene has CDR1 SGHTS and CDR2 YDEGEE. Trimming cost V 0 bases and J 1 base, with 7 bases left between them. The CDR3 is 14 residues long. The chain's CDR3 is CASSLVGPNTEAFF. CDR3 bases: TGTGCCAGCAGCTTGGTGGGCCCGAACACTGAAGCTTTCTTT.

The chain is built from TRBV5-6 and TRBJ2-7; D unclear. V lost 1 base to trimming and J lost 6 bases, with 8 bases between them. CDR1 and CDR2 (germline): SGHDT, YYEEEE. The CDR3 covers 12 residues. The CDR3 loop reads CASSLFGFEQYF. The CDR3 DNA sequence: TGTGCCAGCAGCTTGTTTGGCTTCGAGCAGTACTTC.

The chain links TRBV19 to TRBJ2-5, with a possible D match to TRBD1 (5 bases). The CDR3 length is 15 residues. Trimming left V 4 bases short and J 5 bases short, with 17 bases between. Germline CDR1 and CDR2: LNHDA and SQIVND (reference sequence). The DNA for the CDR3 is TGTGCCAGTAGTAGGCTTGTTGGGGCGGCGGAGACCCAGTACTTC. Translation: CASSRLVGAAETQYF.

This clone showed up just a few times. The chain has TRBV5-1 and TRBJ2-7, with a weak D call TRBD2 (5 bases). The CDR3 runs 14 residues. Deletions cut 4 bases from V and 2 bases from J, with 13 bases between. Per germline, CDR1 SGHRS and CDR2 YFSETQ. The CDR3: CASSASYGAYEQYF. CDR3 DNA: TGCGCCAGCAGCGCGTCATACGGGGCCTACGAGCAGTACTTC.

The rearrangement uses TRBV28 and TRBJ2-7; D may be TRBD1 (6 bases). Trimming shortened V by 6 bases and J by 1 base, and 19 bases separated the two germline ends. Germline assignment: CDR1 MDHEN and CDR2 SYDVKM. The length of the CDR3 is 16 residues. The CDR3 reads CASSTRQATVSYEQYF. The CDR3 region has the DNA TGTGCCAGCAGCACCCGACAGGCGACTGTTTCCTACGAGCAGTACTTC.